The 32 T cell receptor beta chains below all came from one sample that was sequenced in a study of blood T cell repertoires in COVID-19. The method was immunoSEQ multiplex PCR; TCRdb's version includes in-frame clones alone and lacks a portion of them. The data contain roughly 400,000 clones, approximately 90% of them seen just once; the ten biggest clones take up roughly 1.4%. Sample: PBMCs or T cells enriched from blood (not recorded which). These receptors all stem from a woman between 18 and 29 years old who had been exposed to COVID-19.

The CDR3 nucleotides are TGTGCCAGCAGAGGGGGGGTACCTAACTATGGCTACACCTTC. Amino acids: CASRGGVPNYGYTF. The V and J genes are TRBV28 and TRBJ1-2; D might be TRBD1 (6 bases). There are 14 residues in the CDR3. Germline CDR1 and CDR2: MDHEN and SYDVKM. Trimming removed 6 bases at V and 0 bases at J, with 11 bases between.

J is TRBJ1-5 and V is TRBV19; TRBD1 agrees at 7 bases. The CDR3 has 14 residues. Germline assignment: CDR1 LNHDA and CDR2 SQIVND (reference sequence). Trimming at V came to 6 bases and at J to 3 bases, leaving 5 bases not matched to a gene. The CDR3 here is CASSRGQINQPQHF. In DNA, the CDR3 is TGTGCCAGTAGCAGGGGACAGATCAATCAGCCCCAGCATTTT.

The V gene is TRBV28, the J gene TRBJ2-2, with a tentative D call TRBD2 (7 bases). This CDR3 contains 15 residues. Germline V lookup: CDR1 MDHEN, CDR2 SYDVKM. V was clipped by 4 bases and J by 1 base, with 10 bases between them. This CDR3 is CASSYGGLNTGELFF. The CDR3 region has the DNA TGTGCCAGCAGTTACGGGGGGCTGAACACCGGGGAGCTGTTTTTT.

This chain connects TRBV18 to TRBJ2-3; 8 nucleotides agree with TRBD2. The V gene's germline CDR1 is KGHSH and CDR2 LQKENI. The CDR3 runs 15 residues. Trimming cost V 4 bases and J 2 bases; bases outside gene matches: 5. Here the CDR3 reads CASSLLADYTDTQYF. For the CDR3, the DNA is TGTGCCAGCTCACTACTAGCGGATTACACAGATACGCAGTATTTT.

The chain is built from TRBV18 and TRBJ1-2; no clear D gene. The V and J ends lost 4 bases and 8 bases respectively, with 17 bases between them. From germline, CDR1 is KGHSH and CDR2 LQKENI. The CDR3 totals 14 residues. The DNA of the CDR3 is TGTGCCAGCTCACGGGCTTTGGCAGGTGACGGCTACACCTTC. This translates into CASSRALAGDGYTF.

The chain carries TRBV19 and TRBJ2-1; 7 bases match TRBD2. CDR1 and CDR2 (germline): LNHDA, SQIVND (reference sequence). The CDR3 loop spans 13 amino acids. Losses at the gene ends were 7 bases for V and 8 bases for J; bases not matched to a gene: 8. The CDR3 region is CASNPGRVDEQFF. The CDR3 bases are TGTGCCAGTAACCCGGGGAGGGTCGATGAGCAGTTCTTC.

CDR3 amino acids: CASNSPGQGSHEQFF. In DNA form, the CDR3 reads TGTGCCAGCAACTCACCGGGACAGGGATCCCATGAGCAGTTCTTC. The chain recombines TRBV9 with TRBJ2-1; 9 bases are shared with TRBD1. Per germline, CDR1 SGDLS and CDR2 YYNGEE. J gave up 8 bases and V 6 bases, and 12 bases lay outside the gene matches. This CDR3 has 15 residues.

V usage is TRBV5-6 and J usage is TRBJ2-3; 10 bases fit TRBD2. CDR1 SGHDT and CDR2 YYEEEE come from the germline V gene. The CDR3 is 16 residues long. J gave up 2 bases and V 4 bases, and 7 bases lay outside the gene matches. The CDR3 bases are TGTGCCAGCAGCCGTAAAGCGGGGGGGTACACAGATACGCAGTATTTT. Its protein is CASSRKAGGYTDTQYF.

The V call is TRBV7-8, the J call TRBJ2-2, with TRBD2 matching 16 bases. Germline assignment: CDR1 SGHVS and CDR2 FQNEAQ. The CDR3 totals 20 residues. The junction had 14 bases not matched to a gene; V was cut back by 3 bases and J by 7 bases. CDR3 bases: TGTGCCAGCAGCTTTACCCAGGGACTAGCGGGAGGGCCGGGAATCGGGGAGCTGTTTTTT. Translating gives CASSFTQGLAGGPGIGELFF.

The V and J genes are TRBV5-5 and TRBJ2-2; TRBD2 might be the D (5 bases). V lost 0 bases and J lost 6, with 9 bases in between. Germline CDR1 and CDR2: SGHKS and YYEKEE (reference sequence). This CDR3 is 14 amino acids long. The CDR3 reads CASSLAEGPGELFF. CDR3 nucleotide sequence: TGTGCCAGCAGCTTGGCCGAGGGCCCCGGGGAGCTGTTTTTT.

The chain joins TRBV7-3 to TRBJ2-7; 8 nucleotides line up with TRBD1. Germline values: CDR1 SGHTA, CDR2 FQGTGA. V shed 0 bases and J 3 bases; nucleotides not matched to a gene: 4. This CDR3 spans 15 amino acids. The CDR3 region has the DNA TGTGCCAGCAGCTTAACAGGGACAGGTGACTACGAGCAGTACTTC. Amino acids: CASSLTGTGDYEQYF.

The V and J genes are TRBV29-1 and TRBJ2-7; TRBD1 matches at 9 bases. The CDR3 covers 14 residues. V lost 6 bases, J lost 0 bases, and 6 bases stayed unmatched. Germline CDR1 reads SQVTM; CDR2 reads ANQGSEA. In DNA, the CDR3 is TGCAGCGTCCTCCGGGACAGGGACTCCTACGAGCAGTACTTC. Amino acids: CSVLRDRDSYEQYF.

The V and J genes are TRBV11-1 and TRBJ2-7; D is possibly TRBD2 (7 bases). Germline-derived CDR1 and CDR2 are SGHAT and FQDESV (reference sequence). V was pared by 5 bases and J by 3 bases, with 17 bases between. This CDR3 has 15 amino acids. The CDR3 spells CASSRGAEQGYEQYF. The DNA of the CDR3 is TGTGCCAGCAGCCGGGGGGCGGAGCAGGGCTACGAGCAGTACTTC.

The chain combines TRBV27 with TRBJ1-6, with 10 bases fitting TRBD1. This CDR3 has 21 amino acids. Losses at the gene ends were 2 bases for V and 0 bases for J; bases not matched to a gene: 13. Germline-derived CDR1 and CDR2 are MNHEY and SMNVEV (reference sequence). DNA of the CDR3: TGTGCCAGCAGTTTAGGGCCCGGACAGGGGGTCTTTAGCTCCTATAATTCACCCCTCCACTTT. Translated, it gives CASSLGPGQGVFSSYNSPLHF.

The rearrangement links TRBV7-9 to TRBJ1-2; 9 nucleotides align to TRBD1. The junction had 13 bases not matched to a gene; V was cut back by 4 bases and J by 4 bases. Germline V gives CDR1 SEHNR, CDR2 FQNEAQ (reference sequence). The CDR3 is 17 amino acids. The DNA for the CDR3 is TGTGCCAGCAGCTCAAAACAGGGGGCGGACGTAGTCTATGGCTACACCTTC. It translates to CASSSKQGADVVYGYTF.

This chain connects TRBV9 to TRBJ1-6; no clear D gene. Trimming removed 1 base at V and 6 bases at J, with 8 bases between. CDR1 is SGDLS, CDR2 YYNGEE, per germline. CDR3 size: 14 residues. The CDR3 protein is CASSVTSANSPLHF. As DNA, the CDR3 is TGTGCCAGCAGCGTAACATCTGCTAATTCACCCCTCCACTTT. Full variable domain (missing parts from reference TRBV9 and TRBJ1-6): DSGVTQTPKHLITATGQRVTLRCSPRSGDLSVYWYQQSLDQGLQFLIQYYNGEERAKGNILERFSAQQFPDLHSELNLSSLELGDSALYFCASSVTSANSPLHFGNGTRLTVT.

The rearrangement uses TRBV5-1 and TRBJ2-1; tentatively, D is TRBD1 (5 bases). The CDR3 is 14 amino acids. CDR1 SGHRS and CDR2 YFSETQ come from the germline V gene. Trimming took 0 bases from V and 8 from J, leaving 12 bases between them. The CDR3 reads CASSLVAGQDEQFF. DNA for the CDR3: TGCGCCAGCAGCTTGGTTGCAGGGCAGGATGAGCAGTTCTTC.

V gene TRBV5-4 combines with J gene TRBJ2-1, with 7 bases fitting TRBD2. This CDR3 region has 16 residues. With 6 bases clipped from V and 9 bases from J, the junction kept 18 bases outside the gene matches. Germline CDR1 is SGHNT and CDR2 is YYREEE (reference sequence). The CDR3 bases are TGTGCCAGCAACTCTTTCATGAGCGGGACCTACCGTGAGCAGTTCTTC. Its translation: CASNSFMSGTYREQFF.

The chain joins TRBV10-1 to TRBJ1-1; the match to TRBD1 covers 7 bases. CDR1 is WNHNN and CDR2 is SYGVQD in the germline V gene (reference sequence). Trimming at V came to 5 bases and at J to 7 bases, leaving 7 bases not matched to a gene. This CDR3 has 13 amino acids. CDR3 in DNA: TGCGCCAGCAGTACAGGGGCGGCGGATGAAGCTTTCTTT. It translates to CASSTGAADEAFF.

The chain recombines TRBV28 with TRBJ1-2; TRBD1 might be the D (5 bases). The CDR3 extends over 13 amino acids. CDR1 is MDHEN, CDR2 SYDVKM, per germline. Trimming took 6 bases from V and 2 from J, leaving 10 bases between them. The CDR3 region is CASRLQGNYGYTF. In DNA, the CDR3 is TGTGCCAGCAGACTCCAGGGCAACTATGGCTACACCTTC.

Only one count was recorded for this clone. This chain links TRBV6-5 with TRBJ2-7; TRBD1 matches at 7 bases. The germline V gene has CDR1 MNHEY and CDR2 SVGAGI. Trimming removed 6 bases from V and 3 bases from J; junction bases left unmatched: 8. CDR3 length equals 14 residues. The CDR3 DNA sequence: TGTGCCAGCAGACCCAGACAGGGCGGCTACGAGCAGTACTTC. As protein: CASRPRQGGYEQYF.

A note on this clone: Other DNA variants within this sample encode the same CDR3. This chain uses TRBV4-3 with TRBJ1-5; D uncertain. The CDR3 sequence is 14 residues long. Trimming took 0 bases from V and 0 from J, leaving 3 bases between them. Germline V CDR1 and CDR2: LGHNA, YSLEER. The CDR3 loop is CASSQDYSNQPQHF. The CDR3 DNA reads as TGCGCCAGCAGCCAAGACTATAGCAATCAGCCCCAGCATTTT.

The CDR3 protein is CATAGSGDTQYF. The CDR3 nucleotides read TGTGCCACTGCGGGCTCTGGGGATACGCAGTATTTT. This chain links TRBV27 with TRBJ2-3, with D possibly TRBD2 on 5 matching bases. The ends were cut back, 10 bases at V and 6 bases at J, with 14 bases in the middle. Germline V gene lookup returns CDR1 MNHEY and CDR2 SMNVEV (reference sequence). The CDR3 is 12 residues long.

The chain links TRBV7-9 to TRBJ1-4; a weak D match, TRBD1 (5 bases). Per germline, CDR1 SEHNR and CDR2 FQNEAQ (reference sequence). Trimming pared 1 base from V and 5 bases from J, leaving 14 bases between. The CDR3 is made up of 16 amino acids. CDR3 amino acids: CASSLVMGQVNEKLFF. The CDR3 DNA reads TGTGCCAGCAGCTTAGTGATGGGGCAGGTCAATGAAAAACTGTTTTTT.

The J gene is TRBJ1-4, the V gene TRBV27; the match to TRBD1 covers 11 bases. Trimming took 7 bases from V and 8 from J; bases not matched to a gene: 6. In germline, CDR1 is MNHEY, CDR2 SMNVEV (reference sequence). This CDR3 spans 14 amino acids. The CDR3 here is CASNGQGAGEKLFF. The CDR3 DNA is TGTGCCAGCAACGGACAGGGGGCTGGAGAAAAACTGTTTTTT.

The gene calls are TRBV18 and TRBJ2-2; D remains ambiguous. The V and J ends lost 1 base and 0 bases respectively, with 9 bases between them. The CDR3 extends over 16 amino acids. Germline V gene data show CDR1 as KGHSH and CDR2 as LQKENI. The DNA for the CDR3 is TGTGCCAGCTCACCACGAGGAGCGCCGAACACCGGGGAGCTGTTTTTT. It translates to CASSPRGAPNTGELFF.

This sequence joins TRBV27 and TRBJ2-7, with 7 bases identical to TRBD1. CDR3 length: 14 residues. Germline CDR1 is MNHEY and CDR2 is SMNVEV (reference sequence). V trimming: 5 bases; J trimming: 2 bases; junction bases outside the gene matches: 6. The CDR3 region has the DNA TGTGCCAGCAGTCACAGACAGGGTACCTACGAGCAGTACTTC. This translates into CASSHRQGTYEQYF.

DNA of the CDR3: TGTGCCACCAGTGATCATACAGGGTGGGAAGCTTTCTTT. Translation: CATSDHTGWEAFF. This chain uses TRBV24-1 with TRBJ1-1; D perhaps matches TRBD1 (6 bases). Germline V gene sequence: CDR1 KGHDR, CDR2 SFDVKD. The V gene lost 3 bases and the J gene lost 8 bases, with 12 bases spanning the gap. The length of the CDR3 is 13 residues.

CDR3 region: CASSFLTGRNDSPLHF. CDR3 DNA sequence: TGTGCCAGCAGTTTTCTAACAGGGAGAAATGATTCACCCCTCCACTTT. The chain has TRBV28 and TRBJ1-6; tentatively, D is TRBD1 (6 bases). Germline assignment: CDR1 MDHEN and CDR2 SYDVKM. This CDR3 contains 16 residues. Trimming pared 3 bases from V and 8 bases from J, leaving 17 bases between. Full variable domain (missing parts from reference TRBV28 and TRBJ1-6): DVKVTQSSRYLVKRTGEKVFLECVQDMDHENMFWYRQDPGLGLRLIYFSYDVKMKEKGDIPEGYSVSREKKERFSLILESASTNQTSMYLCASSFLTGRNDSPLHFGNGTRLTVT.

V usage is TRBV19 and J usage is TRBJ2-7; possible D gene TRBD2, 5 bases. This CDR3 is 14 amino acids long. Germline CDR1 reads LNHDA; CDR2 reads SQIVND (reference sequence). Trimming left V 5 bases short and J 7 bases short, with 18 bases between. CDR3 protein: CASSSASGSGEQYF. CDR3 DNA: TGTGCCAGTAGTTCTGCATCGGGATCGGGGGAGCAGTACTTC.

The chain joins TRBV6-5 to TRBJ1-2, with 7 bases lining up with TRBD1. V lost 4 bases, J lost 0 bases, and 2 bases stayed unmatched. This CDR3 region has 14 residues. The germline V gene has CDR1 MNHEY and CDR2 SVGAGI. The CDR3 DNA is TGTGCCAGCAGTTGGGACAGTTCTAACTATGGCTACACCTTC. Its protein is CASSWDSSNYGYTF.

The J gene is TRBJ2-1, the V gene TRBV2; TRBD2 is a possible D gene (6 bases). The CDR3 contains 15 residues. Germline values: CDR1 SNHLY, CDR2 FYNNEI. Deletions cut 8 bases from V and 0 bases from J, with 14 bases between. The CDR3 bases are TGTGCCAGCGGCGCTTTGGGGGGCTCCTACAATGAGCAGTTCTTC. Translated: CASGALGGSYNEQFF.